A selection of T cell receptor beta chains follows, all from one sample in a study of blood T cell repertoires in COVID-19. Profiling relied on immunoSEQ multiplex PCR, and the TCRdb table lists in-frame clones only, not all of them. The profile shows roughly 67,000 clones, 84% of them singletons. Input material: peripheral blood. Receptors were obtained from a man aged 45-65 years with active COVID-19. CDR3s leave out the opening cysteine and the closing phenylalanine or tryptophan. The order of the fields is V gene, J gene, CDR3 protein.

V gene: TRBV5-4; J gene: TRBJ2-1; CDR3 protein: ASSLGLAGVNEQF
V gene: TRBV29-1; J gene: TRBJ2-1; CDR3 protein: SVAVYNEQF
V gene: TRBV5-1; J gene: TRBJ1-1; CDR3 protein: ASSTLRTGGNTEAF
V gene: TRBV6-5; J gene: TRBJ2-7; CDR3 protein: ASSYAARQAPYEQY
V gene: TRBV7-2; J gene: TRBJ1-5; CDR3 protein: ASSQGTGQPQH
V gene: TRBV4-1; J gene: TRBJ2-5; CDR3 protein: ASTVGGQSLGTQY
V gene: TRBV11-2; J gene: TRBJ2-5; CDR3 protein: ASSLGGSEQETQY
V gene: TRBV30; J gene: TRBJ2-5; CDR3 protein: AWGTGGFETQY
V gene: TRBV9; J gene: TRBJ1-1; CDR3 protein: ASSVTGRTEAF
V gene: TRBV12-3/TRBV12-4; J gene: TRBJ2-3; CDR3 protein: ASSPSDTQY
V gene: TRBV6-5; J gene: TRBJ2-7; CDR3 protein: ASSPGGEQY
V gene: TRBV5-1; J gene: TRBJ2-7; CDR3 protein: ASSVTSPYEQY
V gene: TRBV2; J gene: TRBJ1-2; CDR3 protein: ASSERSYGYT
V gene: TRBV4-2; J gene: TRBJ2-1; CDR3 protein: ASSQWRGDYNEQF
V gene: TRBV9; J gene: TRBJ2-3; CDR3 protein: ASSVRPSGNTDTQY
V gene: TRBV6-5; J gene: TRBJ1-5; CDR3 protein: ASSITGSGGGAQH
V gene: TRBV5-1; J gene: TRBJ1-6; CDR3 protein: ASSPGIDSPLH
V gene: TRBV6-6; J gene: TRBJ1-1; CDR3 protein: ASSFPGQGAGTEAF